This T cell receptor beta chain originates from a study of control samples from healthy donors and cancer patients. Produced via immunoSEQ multiplex PCR; TCRdb's table is partial and in-frame only. The data contain over 75,000 clones, around four fifths of them seen just once; the ten biggest clones take up 15% to 20%. The sequencing sample was made of blood. The clonotype originates from a man aged 25-45 years in good health.

The CDR3 here is CAISEAGGPETQYF. CDR3 sequence (DNA): TGTGCCATCAGTGAAGCGGGGGGCCCAGAGACCCAGTACTTC. V and J are TRBV10-3 and TRBJ2-5; 9 bases agree with TRBD2. CDR1 is ENHRY, CDR2 SYGVKD, per germline. The CDR3 is 14 residues long. V lost 3 bases to trimming and J lost 4 bases; unmatched junction nucleotides: 3.